This TCR beta chain is from a study of blood T cell repertoires in COVID-19. Study-wide background: T cells, B-cell-depleted T cells, or PBMCs supplied cDNA or gDNA.

Authors' processing steps: Reference gene primer amplification in the assay estimated nucleated cell counts. Assay: immunoSEQ multiplex PCR; the TCRdb copy retains only in-frame clones and omits some. V and J calls and clone size are copied from that table; D and trimming were computed from the DNA. This sample yields roughly 47,000 clones, of which 80% to 90% are seen a single time; around 8.3% belongs to the top ten. A single count supports this clone. V was trimmed by 0 bases and J by 0 bases, leaving 5 bases between them. The CDR3 totals 14 residues. In germline, CDR1 is MNHEY, CDR2 SVGEGT. This sequence joins TRBV6-2 or TRBV6-3 and TRBJ1-2; no clear D. The receptor comes from a middle-aged man with acute or convalescent COVID-19. Sequencing was done on a sample of peripheral blood. The CDR3 region has the DNA TGTGCCAGCAGTTACTCCCGGGCTAACTATGGCTACACCTTC. It codes for CASSYSRANYGYTF.